The 32 T cell receptor beta chains reported below all come from one sample, sequenced in a study of blood T cell repertoires in COVID-19 (dated by TCRdb to the early 2020s). The library was made by the immunoSEQ multiplex PCR assay. Entries here come from immuneACCESS through TCRdb and include only in-frame sequences with V and J called. Some clones fail to appear in such tables; in the studies checked, an unresolved V gene covers under half of the shortfall, and the cause of the remainder is unknown. Within this sample are about 140,000 clones, with almost 85% of them counted one time only. Around 3.7% of the sample is held by the ten biggest clonotypes. The sample was PBMCs or T cells enriched from blood (not recorded which). The receptors derive from a woman between 50 and 59 years old with acute COVID-19.

The V and J genes are TRBV11-2 and TRBJ2-1; 9 bases line up with TRBD2. Germline-derived CDR1 and CDR2 are SGHAT and FQNNGV. The CDR3 has 16 amino acids. J lost 8 bases, V lost 5 bases, and 13 bases had no gene match. This chain's CDR3 is CASSRLGIAGAYEQFF. The CDR3 nucleotides read TGTGCCAGCAGCCGCCTTGGGATAGCGGGAGCGTATGAGCAGTTCTTC.

This chain's CDR3 is CAPIGERAGNQPQHF. DNA for the CDR3: TGTGCCCCCATCGGGGAGCGGGCGGGGAATCAGCCCCAGCATTTT. V is TRBV6-4 and J is TRBJ1-5; D gene uncertain. Trimming stripped 11 bases from V and 4 bases from J, with 21 bases between. Germline V CDR1 and CDR2: MRHNA, SNTAGT. The CDR3 has 15 amino acids.

V and J are TRBV24-1 and TRBJ1-2; 9 nucleotides agree with TRBD1. Per germline, CDR1 KGHDR and CDR2 SFDVKD. Trimming at V came to 1 base and at J to 3 bases, leaving 23 bases not matched to a gene. This CDR3 contains 22 residues. The chain's CDR3 is CATSDFPPIVRTKGQGDYGYTF. CDR3 in DNA: TGTGCCACCAGTGATTTCCCCCCCATCGTCCGCACCAAGGGACAGGGCGACTATGGCTACACCTTC.

The sample holds one count of this clone. The rearrangement joins TRBV24-1 to TRBJ2-5, with D tentatively TRBD2 (5 bases). Germline CDR1 KGHDR, CDR2 SFDVKD. The CDR3 totals 15 residues. Between the trimmed V and J ends, which lost 5 bases and 0 bases, there was a span of 12 bases. The CDR3 sequence is CATSADFNHQETQYF. The CDR3 DNA is TGTGCCACCAGTGCGGACTTCAACCACCAAGAGACCCAGTACTTC.

This clone was seen once. The rearrangement joins TRBV4-2 to TRBJ2-5; 8 bases line up with TRBD2. The trim removed 0 bases at V and 1 base at J, leaving 13 bases unmatched. Germline CDR1 is LGHNA and CDR2 is YNFKEQ. The CDR3 extends over 19 amino acids. This CDR3 reads CASSQDKRNSGKAQETQYF. In DNA, the CDR3 is TGTGCCAGCAGCCAAGATAAGAGAAATAGCGGGAAAGCCCAAGAGACCCAGTACTTC.

This clone was found once. This chain links TRBV7-9 with TRBJ1-1; D might be TRBD1 (6 bases). V was pared by 4 bases and J by 7 bases, with 19 bases between. The germline V gene has CDR1 SEHNR and CDR2 FQNEAQ (reference sequence). This CDR3 is 15 amino acids long. The CDR3 is CASSYRVIGSGEAFF. CDR3 in DNA: TGTGCCAGCAGCTACAGGGTGATTGGGAGCGGTGAAGCTTTCTTT.

The V gene is TRBV5-6, the J gene TRBJ1-2, with 9 nucleotides matching TRBD1. The CDR3 has 16 residues. CDR1 SGHDT and CDR2 YYEEEE come from the germline V gene. The ends lost 4 bases at V and 4 bases at J; junction bases unmatched: 11. CDR3 in amino acids: CASSAAGTGNAYGYTF. CDR3 nucleotide sequence: TGTGCCAGCAGCGCCGCCGGGACAGGGAATGCCTATGGCTACACCTTC.

V is TRBV5-7 and J is TRBJ2-7; 9 bases match TRBD1. TRBV5-7 is flagged as an ORF with uncertain function. V lost 4 bases to trimming and J lost 5 bases; unmatched junction nucleotides: 10. This CDR3 contains 15 residues. CDR3 nucleotides: TGTGCCAGCAGCCACATTCGGGACAGGGTCCACGAGCAGTACTTC. Translation: CASSHIRDRVHEQYF.

J is TRBJ1-1 and V is TRBV5-6, with D unresolved. The length of the CDR3 is 16 residues. Germline CDR1 SGHDT, CDR2 YYEEEE. The germline V and J ends were trimmed by 0 bases and 0 bases, with 12 bases remaining between them. The CDR3 loop is CASSLGLIAVNTEAFF. The CDR3 region has the DNA TGTGCCAGCAGCTTGGGACTGATAGCGGTGAACACTGAAGCTTTCTTT.

This clone is a singleton in its sample. The chain joins TRBV7-9 to TRBJ2-5, with a possible D match to TRBD1 (7 bases). Germline CDR1 SEHNR, CDR2 FQNEAQ (reference sequence). V lost 8 bases and J lost 1, with 14 bases in between. This CDR3 region has 14 residues. CDR3 coding DNA: TGTGCCAGCTTGCGGGACAGTAGCCAAGAGACCCAGTACTTC. It encodes CASLRDSSQETQYF.

The chain carries TRBV19 and TRBJ1-1; TRBD1 agrees at 7 bases. This CDR3 is 15 amino acids long. V lost 3 bases and J lost 5; bases outside the gene matches: 9. Germline assignment: CDR1 LNHDA and CDR2 SQIVND (reference sequence). The CDR3 protein is CASSILFRGRTEAFF. In nucleotides, the CDR3 is TGTGCCAGTAGTATTTTGTTTAGGGGGCGAACTGAAGCTTTCTTT.

J is TRBJ2-5 and V is TRBV5-4; D is undetermined. Germline V gene sequence: CDR1 SGHNT, CDR2 YYREEE (reference sequence). The CDR3 is made up of 14 amino acids. V was trimmed by 4 bases and J by 2 bases, leaving 12 bases between them. The DNA of the CDR3 is TGTGCCAGCAGCCCGTACTCTGCTCAAGAGACCCAGTACTTC. Its translation: CASSPYSAQETQYF.

V and J are TRBV13 and TRBJ2-5; a weak D match, TRBD2 (6 bases). V lost 0 bases to trimming and J lost 4 bases, with 6 bases between them. This CDR3 comprises 13 residues. Germline lookup yields CDR1 PRHDT and CDR2 FYEKMQ (reference sequence). Written as DNA, the CDR3 is TGTGCCAGCAGCTTAGGGGGGGGAGAGACCCAGTACTTC. This encodes CASSLGGGETQYF.

This chain links TRBV2 with TRBJ1-3; D gene unclear. The V gene's germline CDR1 is SNHLY and CDR2 FYNNEI. V lost 2 bases, J lost 0 bases, and 11 bases lay in between. The CDR3 is 16 amino acids. Here the CDR3 reads CASSESWAGSGNTIYF. The CDR3 coding sequence is TGTGCCAGCAGTGAATCTTGGGCAGGCTCTGGAAACACCATATATTTT. The whole variable domain, remainder taken from reference TRBV2 and TRBJ1-3, is EPEVTQTPSHQVTQMGQEVILRCVPISNHLYFYWYRQILGQKVEFLVSFYNNEISEKSEIFDDQFSVERPDGSNFTLKIRSTKLEDSAMYFCASSESWAGSGNTIYFGEGSWLTVV.

The J gene is TRBJ2-3, the V gene TRBV5-6, with 7 bases matching TRBD1. The germline CDR1 and CDR2 sequences are SGHDT and YYEEEE. There are 16 residues in the CDR3. Unmatched junction bases numbered 6, after V lost 0 bases and J lost 2 bases. CDR3 amino acids: CASSLDRGQDTDTQYF. The CDR3 coding sequence is TGTGCCAGCAGCTTGGACAGGGGCCAAGACACAGATACGCAGTATTTT.

V usage is TRBV3-1 (or the pseudogene TRBV3-2) and J usage is TRBJ2-3; D is perhaps TRBD2 (5 bases). Germline values: CDR1 LGHDT, CDR2 YNNKEL (reference sequence). V shed 4 bases and J shed 5 bases, with 7 bases lying between them. This CDR3 region has 12 residues. DNA for the CDR3: TGTGCCAGCAGCCCGACTAAAGATACGCAGTATTTT. It codes for CASSPTKDTQYF.

CDR3 protein: CASSGGQGSQYGYTF. For the CDR3, the DNA is TGCGCCAGCAGCGGGGGACAGGGTTCGCAATATGGCTACACCTTC. The gene calls are TRBV5-1 and TRBJ1-2; 9 bases are shared with TRBD1. The CDR3 length is 15 residues. The J segment lost 5 bases and the V segment lost 4 bases, leaving 9 bases of the junction unmatched. The germline V gene encodes CDR1 SGHRS and CDR2 YFSETQ. The variable domain in full, with the rest retrieved from reference TRBV5-1 and TRBJ1-2, is KAGVTQTPRYLIKTRGQQVTLSCSPISGHRSVSWYQQTPGQGLQFLFEYFSETQRNKGNFPGRFSGRQFSNSRSEMNVSTLELGDSALYLCASSGGQGSQYGYTFGSGTRLTVV.

The chain has TRBV5-1 and TRBJ1-2; D is unresolved. The CDR3 spans 16 residues. V dropped 5 bases and J dropped 6 bases, with 23 bases sitting between them. CDR1 is SGHRS and CDR2 is YFSETQ in the germline V gene. CDR3 sequence (DNA): TGCGCCAGCAGTTCCACTACGCAAAACAACTATGATGGCTACACCTTC. This gives the protein CASSSTTQNNYDGYTF.

J is TRBJ2-4 and V is TRBV19, with 8 nucleotides matching TRBD1. The CDR3 has 16 amino acids. The V gene end was trimmed by 9 bases and the J gene end by 2 bases; junction bases not matched to a gene: 12. Looked up from germline, CDR1 is LNHDA and CDR2 is SQIVND (reference sequence). DNA for the CDR3: TGTGCCAGAGTCTCGGACAGGGCAAGACCCAAAAACATTCAGTACTTC. Its protein product is CARVSDRARPKNIQYF.

The chain has TRBV24-1 and TRBJ1-2; weak D call: TRBD1 (5 bases). V was clipped by 4 bases and J by 8 bases, with 19 bases between them. There are 15 residues in the CDR3. Germline CDR1 is KGHDR and CDR2 is SFDVKD. The CDR3 region has the DNA TGTGCCACCAGTGACCGGGGGTCGACCCTGCGGGGCTACACCTTC. Residues: CATSDRGSTLRGYTF.

In this sample, this clone turned up a few times. The chain combines TRBV24-1 with TRBJ2-3; 7 bases align to TRBD2. Trimming took 12 bases from V and 0 from J; bases not matched to a gene: 11. There are 15 residues in the CDR3. Germline CDR1 reads KGHDR; CDR2 reads SFDVKD. Here the CDR3 DNA reads TGTGCCGCCTTTTCTCTAGCGGCTAGCACAGATACGCAGTATTTT. It encodes CAAFSLAASTDTQYF.

The V gene is TRBV5-1, the J gene TRBJ2-3; TRBD1 matches at 10 bases. Germline values: CDR1 SGHRS, CDR2 YFSETQ. V lost 3 bases and J lost 5; bases outside the gene matches: 9. There are 16 residues in the CDR3. The CDR3 sequence is CASSSTGTGDLDTQYF. The CDR3 nucleotides read TGCGCCAGCAGCTCTACCGGGACAGGGGATTTAGATACGCAGTATTTT.

The rearrangement uses TRBV6-5 and TRBJ2-7; D is unresolved. Germline lookup yields CDR1 MNHEY and CDR2 SVGAGI. The CDR3 loop spans 13 amino acids. The V and J ends lost 10 bases and 3 bases respectively, with 16 bases between them. The CDR3 bases are TGTGCCACCTCCCGCGGCCGCGTCTACGAGCAGTACTTC. Protein: CATSRGRVYEQYF.

The chain uses TRBV3-1 (or the pseudogene TRBV3-2) and TRBJ2-2; 7 positions match TRBD2. The germline CDR1 and CDR2 sequences are LGHDT and YNNKEL (reference sequence). The CDR3 runs to 16 residues. Trimming at V came to 2 bases and at J to 6 bases, leaving 9 bases not matched to a gene. DNA for the CDR3: TGTGCCAGCAGCCAACGGGCGGCGGGAGAGGCCGGGGAGCTGTTTTTT. It is translated as CASSQRAAGEAGELFF.

The chain joins TRBV19 to TRBJ1-2; 8 nucleotides align to TRBD1. The V gene's germline CDR1 is LNHDA and CDR2 SQIVND (reference sequence). Trimming cost V 4 bases and J 5 bases; bases outside gene matches: 6. This CDR3 is built from 14 residues. CDR3 region: CASSTGQEQYGYTF. DNA of the CDR3: TGTGCCAGTAGTACGGGACAGGAACAGTATGGCTACACCTTC.

The rearrangement joins TRBV28 to TRBJ2-5; 14 positions match TRBD2. After removal of 3 bases from V and 4 bases from J, the junction contained 13 bases not matched to a gene. The germline V gene encodes CDR1 MDHEN and CDR2 SYDVKM. The CDR3 length is 19 residues. The CDR3 protein is CASSFFSPGLAGVGETQYF. The DNA for the CDR3 is TGTGCCAGCAGTTTCTTTAGTCCGGGACTAGCGGGAGTCGGAGAGACCCAGTACTTC.

The V and J genes are TRBV5-1 and TRBJ2-3; D gene unclear. V was shortened by 1 base and J by 3 bases, with 3 bases between the two germline ends. Germline CDR1 is SGHRS and CDR2 is YFSETQ. There are 12 residues in the CDR3. The CDR3 loop reads CASSLTTDTQYF. The CDR3 DNA sequence: TGCGCCAGCAGCTTGACAACAGATACGCAGTATTTT.

The V and J genes are TRBV10-3 and TRBJ2-5, with a tentative D call TRBD2 (5 bases). This CDR3 has 12 amino acids. Trimming left V 6 bases short and J 5 bases short, with 10 bases between. From germline, CDR1 is ENHRY and CDR2 SYGVKD. The CDR3, as DNA: TGTGCCATCAGCGAGGGTGAGGAGACCCAGTACTTC. Amino acid sequence: CAISEGEETQYF.

This clone was picked up a small number of times. This rearrangement joins TRBV7-9 to TRBJ2-1; 9 bases fit TRBD2. The CDR3 length is 15 residues. CDR1 is SEHNR and CDR2 is FQNEAQ in the germline V gene (reference sequence). Trimming took 3 bases from V and 4 from J; bases not matched to a gene: 4. Here the CDR3 DNA reads TGTGCCAGCAGCTTTAGCGGGAGAGTTTACAATGAGCAGTTCTTC. Translated, it gives CASSFSGRVYNEQFF.

The V gene is TRBV15, the J gene TRBJ2-1; 7 nucleotides align to TRBD1. The length of the CDR3 is 14 residues. Per germline, CDR1 LNHNV and CDR2 YYDKDF (reference sequence). After removal of 3 bases from V and 4 bases from J, the junction contained 3 bases not matched to a gene. CDR3 amino acids: CATSSRGHYNEQFF. CDR3 nucleotide sequence: TGTGCCACCAGCAGTAGGGGGCATTACAATGAGCAGTTCTTC.

This clone was found many times. The chain has TRBV5-5 and TRBJ2-7; D may be TRBD1 (5 bases). The CDR3 length is 15 residues. Germline V gives CDR1 SGHKS, CDR2 YYEKEE (reference sequence). V gave up 0 bases and J gave up 2 bases, with 12 bases separating them. The CDR3, as DNA: TGTGCCAGCAGCTTGGGATGGCAGGGTCCCTACGAGCAGTACTTC. Residues: CASSLGWQGPYEQYF.

This chain joins TRBV19 and TRBJ2-7, with 10 bases identical to TRBD1. CDR1 is LNHDA and CDR2 is SQIVND in the germline V gene (reference sequence). The CDR3 sequence is 15 residues long. The J segment lost 2 bases and the V segment lost 7 bases, leaving 8 bases of the junction unmatched. CDR3 sequence (DNA): TGTGCCAGTACCCCTGGGACAGGGGCGGCCTACGAGCAGTACTTC. Its protein product is CASTPGTGAAYEQYF.